A selection of T cell receptor beta chains follows, all from one sample in a study of beta chain features in type 1 diabetes. Measured with immunoSEQ multiplex PCR; TCRdb has only the in-frame clones, and not every one. The sample comprises some 170,000 clones, approximately 62% of which are singletons, and around 0.096% rests with the top ten. Specimen: naive CD4+ T cells from blood. The receptors shown here come from a young man with type 1 diabetes. CDR3s include the opening cysteine and the closing phenylalanine or tryptophan. The order of the fields is CDR3 protein, CDR3 DNA, D gene, clone size, J gene, V gene. The D gene is left open where the match is weak. Rows give clone size only sometimes, using once, few, many, or a class for an expanded clone.

cdr3_aa: CASSWSENTEAFF
cdr3_nt: TGTGCCAGCAGCTGGTCGGAGAACACTGAAGCTTTCTTT
d_call: -
clone_size: -
j_call: TRBJ1-1
v_call: TRBV7-2

cdr3_aa: CSVKQETQYF
cdr3_nt: TGCAGCGTGAAACAAGAGACCCAGTACTTC
d_call: -
clone_size: -
j_call: TRBJ2-5
v_call: TRBV29-1

cdr3_aa: CSVIRDRGGTIYF
cdr3_nt: TGCAGCGTTATCCGGGACAGGGGAGGCACCATATATTTT
d_call: TRBD1
clone_size: -
j_call: TRBJ1-3
v_call: TRBV29-1

cdr3_aa: CASSDWLAGRTDTQYF
cdr3_nt: TGTGCCAGCAGTGATTGGCTAGCGGGGCGCACAGATACGCAGTATTTT
d_call: TRBD2
clone_size: -
j_call: TRBJ2-3
v_call: TRBV25-1

cdr3_aa: CASRRQGGYEQYF
cdr3_nt: TGTGCCAGCAGGAGACAGGGAGGCTACGAGCAGTACTTC
d_call: -
clone_size: -
j_call: TRBJ2-7
v_call: TRBV14

cdr3_aa: CASSLRTGNTDTQYF
cdr3_nt: TGTGCCAGCAGCTTACGGACAGGAAACACAGATACGCAGTATTTT
d_call: TRBD1
clone_size: -
j_call: TRBJ2-3
v_call: TRBV7-9

cdr3_aa: CACTNSYEQYF
cdr3_nt: TGTGCCTGCACCAACTCCTACGAGCAGTACTTC
d_call: -
clone_size: -
j_call: TRBJ2-7
v_call: TRBV30

cdr3_aa: CASSSGYNQPQHF
cdr3_nt: TGTGCCAGCAGTTCCGGGTACAATCAGCCCCAGCATTTT
d_call: -
clone_size: -
j_call: TRBJ1-5
v_call: TRBV28

cdr3_aa: CASSQGLQGPGTDTQYF
cdr3_nt: TGCGCCAGCAGTCAAGGTCTGCAGGGGCCGGGCACAGATACGCAGTATTTT
d_call: -
clone_size: -
j_call: TRBJ2-3
v_call: TRBV4-3

cdr3_aa: CASSRTAGLATYEQYF
cdr3_nt: TGTGCCAGTTCCCGAACAGCGGGACTAGCCACCTACGAGCAGTACTTC
d_call: TRBD2
clone_size: few
j_call: TRBJ2-7
v_call: TRBV9

cdr3_aa: CASSLSGALPNEQFF
cdr3_nt: TGTGCCAGCAGCTTATCGGGGGCGCTTCCCAATGAGCAGTTCTTC
d_call: -
clone_size: -
j_call: TRBJ2-1
v_call: TRBV7-9

cdr3_aa: CSVGDRDQPQHF
cdr3_nt: TGCAGCGTCGGAGACAGGGATCAGCCCCAGCATTTT
d_call: TRBD1
clone_size: -
j_call: TRBJ1-5
v_call: TRBV29-1

cdr3_aa: CASSVMADPNNSPLHF
cdr3_nt: TGTGCCAGCAGCGTAATGGCGGATCCTAACAATTCACCCCTCCACTTT
d_call: -
clone_size: -
j_call: TRBJ1-6
v_call: TRBV9

cdr3_aa: CSVGLRQGHEQYF
cdr3_nt: TGCAGCGTTGGTCTTCGACAGGGCCACGAGCAGTACTTC
d_call: TRBD1
clone_size: few
j_call: TRBJ2-7
v_call: TRBV29-1

cdr3_aa: CAWRTGGVETQYF
cdr3_nt: TGTGCCTGGAGGACAGGGGGAGTAGAGACCCAGTACTTC
d_call: TRBD1
clone_size: few
j_call: TRBJ2-5
v_call: TRBV30

cdr3_aa: CASSSRDRETQYF
cdr3_nt: TGTGCCAGCTCATCCCGGGACAGAGAGACCCAGTACTTC
d_call: TRBD1
clone_size: few
j_call: TRBJ2-5
v_call: TRBV18

cdr3_aa: CASGGYAYNEQFF
cdr3_nt: TGTGCCAGCGGGGGATATGCCTACAATGAGCAGTTCTTC
d_call: -
clone_size: -
j_call: TRBJ2-1
v_call: TRBV7-9

cdr3_aa: CAWTERGARGSYTF
cdr3_nt: TGTGCCTGGACCGAAAGGGGGGCCCGCGGGAGCTACACCTTC
d_call: -
clone_size: -
j_call: TRBJ1-2
v_call: TRBV30

cdr3_aa: CASSSSGTNEQFF
cdr3_nt: TGTGCCAGCAGTTCGAGCGGTACGAATGAGCAGTTCTTC
d_call: -
clone_size: -
j_call: TRBJ2-1
v_call: TRBV6-9

cdr3_aa: CASSVGLAGGTSTDTQYF
cdr3_nt: TGTGCCAGCAGCGTAGGACTAGCGGGGGGTACGAGCACAGATACGCAGTATTTT
d_call: TRBD2
clone_size: -
j_call: TRBJ2-3
v_call: TRBV9

cdr3_aa: CASSWTGLGTDTQYF
cdr3_nt: TGTGCCAGCAGCTGGACAGGGTTGGGGACAGATACGCAGTATTTT
d_call: TRBD1
clone_size: -
j_call: TRBJ2-3
v_call: TRBV7-2

cdr3_aa: CASSVVEGNEQFF
cdr3_nt: TGTGCCAGCAGCGTAGTAGAAGGTAATGAGCAGTTCTTC
d_call: -
clone_size: few
j_call: TRBJ2-1
v_call: TRBV9

cdr3_aa: CASSPTGSYEQYF
cdr3_nt: TGTGCCAGCTCACCGACAGGATCCTACGAGCAGTACTTC
d_call: -
clone_size: once
j_call: TRBJ2-7
v_call: TRBV18

cdr3_aa: CASNKDRHNEQFF
cdr3_nt: TGTGCCAGCAACAAGGACAGGCACAATGAGCAGTTCTTC
d_call: TRBD1
clone_size: once
j_call: TRBJ2-1
v_call: TRBV7-2

cdr3_aa: CAWSRDREEKLFF
cdr3_nt: TGTGCCTGGAGCCGTGACCGTGAAGAAAAACTGTTTTTT
d_call: -
clone_size: few
j_call: TRBJ1-4
v_call: TRBV30

cdr3_aa: CAWSRTGLGVYEQYF
cdr3_nt: TGTGCCTGGAGCCGGACAGGGTTGGGGGTCTACGAGCAGTACTTC
d_call: TRBD1
clone_size: -
j_call: TRBJ2-7
v_call: TRBV30

cdr3_aa: CSARQGGEQYF
cdr3_nt: TGCAGTGCCAGACAGGGGGGCGAGCAGTACTTC
d_call: TRBD1
clone_size: -
j_call: TRBJ2-7
v_call: TRBV20-1

cdr3_aa: CAWGLLSTYNEQFF
cdr3_nt: TGTGCCTGGGGACTCCTTTCCACGTATAATGAGCAGTTCTTC
d_call: -
clone_size: -
j_call: TRBJ2-1
v_call: TRBV30

cdr3_aa: CATSRGNGKANYGYTF
cdr3_nt: TGTGCCACCAGCAGAGGAAATGGCAAAGCTAACTATGGCTACACCTTC
d_call: -
clone_size: -
j_call: TRBJ1-2
v_call: TRBV15

cdr3_aa: CASSNPDRDSYYYGYTF
cdr3_nt: TGTGCCAGCAGCAACCCAGACCGGGACAGCTACTACTATGGCTACACCTTC
d_call: -
clone_size: few
j_call: TRBJ1-2
v_call: TRBV21-1

cdr3_aa: CASSLGAFTDTQYF
cdr3_nt: TGTGCCAGCAGCTTAGGAGCGTTCACAGATACGCAGTATTTT
d_call: -
clone_size: few
j_call: TRBJ2-3
v_call: TRBV7-2

cdr3_aa: CASSGTLYEQYF
cdr3_nt: TGTGCCAGCAGTGGGACGCTATACGAGCAGTACTTC
d_call: -
clone_size: few
j_call: TRBJ2-7
v_call: TRBV25-1

cdr3_aa: CASSVRQGTDTQYF
cdr3_nt: TGTGCCAGCAGCGTAAGACAGGGGACAGATACGCAGTATTTT
d_call: TRBD1
clone_size: -
j_call: TRBJ2-3
v_call: TRBV9

cdr3_aa: CAWKGFEATSKRYEQYF
cdr3_nt: TGTGCCTGGAAGGGATTCGAGGCTACCTCGAAGCGCTACGAGCAGTACTTC
d_call: -
clone_size: -
j_call: TRBJ2-7
v_call: TRBV30

cdr3_aa: CASSLVGNEQFF
cdr3_nt: TGTGCCAGCAGCTTAGTTGGGAATGAGCAGTTCTTC
d_call: -
clone_size: once
j_call: TRBJ2-1
v_call: TRBV7-2

cdr3_aa: CASSLAEGQYF
cdr3_nt: TGTGCCAGCAGCTTGGCGGAGGGGCAGTATTTT
d_call: -
clone_size: -
j_call: TRBJ2-3
v_call: TRBV7-9

cdr3_aa: CASSDPSEDRQIAKNIQYF
cdr3_nt: TGTGCCAGCAGCGACCCCTCCGAAGACAGGCAAATAGCCAAAAACATTCAGTACTTC
d_call: -
clone_size: -
j_call: TRBJ2-4
v_call: TRBV9

cdr3_aa: CASSENRGTEAFF
cdr3_nt: TGTGCTAGCAGCGAAAACAGGGGCACTGAAGCTTTCTTT
d_call: TRBD1
clone_size: -
j_call: TRBJ1-1
v_call: TRBV7-7

cdr3_aa: CAWTGNQPQHF
cdr3_nt: TGTGCCTGGACAGGCAATCAGCCCCAGCATTTT
d_call: -
clone_size: -
j_call: TRBJ1-5
v_call: TRBV30